A single TCR beta chain is shown here with its context. Sequencing targeted TCR beta in blood CD8+ and CD4+ T cells. FACS enriched CD8+ TEMRA cells, while bulk CD8+ and CD4+ were negatively isolated. Germline values: CDR1 LGHDT, CDR2 YNNKEL (reference sequence). The CDR3 length is 14 residues. Trimming stripped 3 bases from V and 2 bases from J, with 10 bases between. These data come from a study of CD8 T cells in Susac syndrome. RNA totalling about 0.45 to 1 ug underwent reverse transcription with random hexamers. Across 54 Vbeta and 13 Jbeta, TCR beta CDR3 was amplified with immunoSEQ multiplex PCR. Via MiXCR, TCRdb re-called the immunoSEQ multiplex PCR reads, giving one row per CDR3 protein. The repertoire includes roughly 190,000 distinct CDR3 sequences, roughly 94% of them detected once, and 0.1% sits in the top ten.

The chain has TRBV3-1 and TRBJ2-5; no clear D gene. The receptor's source is a human donor in good health. Sequenced material: CD4+ T cells from PBMCs. The CDR3 loop reads CASSHPPEQETQYF. The CDR3 DNA is TGTGCCAGCAGCCACCCTCCAGAGCAAGAGACCCAGTACTTC.